The count of the clone carrying this T cell receptor (beta chain) is one. The sample is drawn from a study of blood T cell repertoires in COVID-19. Overall study: The origin of the acute and convalescent COVID-19 samples was the United States, Italy and Spain. PBMCs, B-cell-depleted T cells, or T cells provided the cDNA or gDNA that made up the material.

The trim removed 4 bases at V and 2 bases at J, leaving 11 bases unmatched. Germline V gene data show CDR1 as SGHRS and CDR2 as YFSETQ. The CDR3 covers 18 residues. Authors' analysis steps: Amplification of reference gene primers provided the estimated nucleated cell counts. Measured with immunoSEQ multiplex PCR; TCRdb has only the in-frame clones, and not every one. Clone size and the V and J calls come from that table; the DNA yielded D and trimming. The data contain about 140,000 clones, 87% of them singletons. The receptor was isolated from a woman aged 45-65 years with acute or convalescent COVID-19. This chain connects TRBV5-1 to TRBJ2-1, with 11 bases matching TRBD2. The sequenced material came from peripheral blood. Here the CDR3 DNA reads TGCGCCAGCAGCCTCGGCCCTACACTAGCGGGGGCCTACAATGAGCAGTTCTTC. Its protein product is CASSLGPTLAGAYNEQFF.